This passage covers 4 T cell receptor beta chains from one sample sequenced in a study of blood T cell repertoires in COVID-19. Repertoires were generated with immunoSEQ multiplex PCR, while TCRdb's copy carries only in-frame clones and drops some. The sample carries 260,000 or so clones, about 91% recorded once. Sequenced: PBMCs or T cells enriched from blood (not recorded which). These receptors all come from a middle-aged woman with acute COVID-19.

This clone was counted once. The gene calls are TRBV2 and TRBJ1-6, with 7 bases that match TRBD1. The CDR3 extends over 16 amino acids. V shed 7 bases and J 6 bases; nucleotides not matched to a gene: 12. CDR1 and CDR2 from the germline V gene are SNHLY and FYNNEI. CDR3 region: CASNYRGSLGNSPLHF. CDR3 sequence (DNA): TGTGCCAGCAACTACAGGGGTTCCTTGGGTAATTCACCCCTCCACTTT.

The chain uses TRBV27 and TRBJ2-3; D might be TRBD1 (6 bases). This CDR3 is 16 amino acids long. Trimming stripped 0 bases from V and 5 bases from J, with 15 bases between. Germline V gene lookup returns CDR1 MNHEY and CDR2 SMNVEV (reference sequence). The CDR3 DNA follows: TGTGCCAGCAGTTTATCGGGGGCGGAAGGGGGAGATACGCAGTATTTT. It codes for CASSLSGAEGGDTQYF.

V gene TRBV13 combines with J gene TRBJ2-3, with 9 bases lining up with TRBD2. The CDR3 extends over 16 amino acids. Germline trimming cut 6 bases from V and 8 bases from J; bases unmatched to any gene: 15. Germline-derived CDR1 and CDR2 are PRHDT and FYEKMQ (reference sequence). The CDR3 DNA sequence: TGTGCCAGCAGTCCCCCCCTGGCGGGAGGGCCAAGTACGCAGTATTTT. Protein: CASSPPLAGGPSTQYF.

The gene calls are TRBV11-3 and TRBJ2-1; 7 positions agree with TRBD1. The germline CDR1 and CDR2 sequences are SGHNT and YENEEA. The CDR3 spans 14 residues. V shed 4 bases, J shed 8 bases, and the junction held 8 bases outside the gene matches. CDR3 amino acids: CASSSGQTTDEQFF. The DNA for the CDR3 is TGTGCCAGCAGCTCGGGACAGACAACCGATGAGCAGTTCTTC.